These T cell receptor beta chains were read from a single sample in a study of CD8+ T cells in alopecia areata. Sequencing was performed with immunoSEQ multiplex PCR; in TCRdb, only in-frame clones are kept and a portion is missing. The data show roughly 140,000 clones, around two thirds seen once. The material sequenced was CD8+ T cells sorted from blood. The receptors stem from a human donor in good health. Both conserved end residues are trimmed from each CDR3.

V | length | CDR3
TRBV29-1 | 11 | SVDFGQDGGYT
TRBV15 | 17 | ATSSGLAGGPGRTDTQY
TRBV25-1 | 11 | ASGQGGHYGYT
TRBV9 | 11 | ASSAPAYNEQF
TRBV28 | 11 | ASSLRGAETQY
TRBV7-9 | 12 | ASSPSGRSYEQY
TRBV7-8 | 12 | ASSQDSYTGELF
TRBV27 | 14 | ASRRLAGGWTDTQY
TRBV4-1 | 12 | ASSQHRGGTEAF
TRBV2 | 13 | ASSEQAGGVNEQY
TRBV7-9 | 9 | ASSASYEQY
TRBV27 | 12 | ASRPGTTTYEQY
TRBV7-6 | 13 | ASSLAGGYYNEQF
TRBV9 | 14 | ASSVGGASSYNEQF
TRBV7-9 | 11 | ASSRATNYGYT
TRBV29-1 | 9 | SVQSRREAF
TRBV29-1 | 9 | SVELRSGYT
TRBV6-1 | 10 | ASSARGYEQY
TRBV29-1 | 10 | SERDGTGELF
TRBV5-6 | 16 | ASSLPYLAGGFQETQY
TRBV29-1 | 9 | SVPDGNEQF
TRBV29-1 | 11 | SGLAGAYNEQF
TRBV9 | 12 | ASSAGTGGGEQY
TRBV28 | 15 | ASSLVQREGPAGELF
TRBV5-6 | 13 | ASSLGRTGAYEQY
TRBV9 | 14 | ASSVGGQTSSYEQY
TRBV28 | 9 | ASGGAETQY
TRBV9 | 12 | ASSPRTQAYEQY
TRBV29-1 | 9 | SAHHDYGYT
TRBV5-6 | 13 | ASSFPPTPVYEQY
TRBV2 | 15 | ASSEMGRGEIHNEQF
TRBV6-5 | 12 | ASGYSGVGNEQF
TRBV27 | 12 | ARAPSSSYNEQF
TRBV7-9 | 13 | ASRLPGGTNTEAF
TRBV20-1 | 8 | SARDTEAF
TRBV27 | 9 | ASSSEETQY
TRBV19 | 14 | ASSGRQGYRDQPQH
TRBV20-1 | 9 | SALGVDEQY
TRBV7-2 | 11 | ASSFIAGKEQF
TRBV10-2 | 13 | ASSESRQGNQPQH
TRBV6-5 | 14 | ASSYSRDGSGQPQH
TRBV5-1 | 13 | ASSPTGTGYNEQF
TRBV13 | 17 | ASSFRLPHWASHRVEQF
TRBV15 | 13 | ATSRGQGAYNEQF
TRBV29-1 | 15 | SVEPPGQGGTNYGYT
TRBV9 | 13 | ASSVDGTGVDEQF
TRBV27 | 14 | ASSPVGGPNTGELF
TRBV6-5 | 13 | ASRLQGLSTGELF
TRBV27 | 9 | ASGRYETQY
TRBV7-6 | 12 | ASSLDTAPETQY